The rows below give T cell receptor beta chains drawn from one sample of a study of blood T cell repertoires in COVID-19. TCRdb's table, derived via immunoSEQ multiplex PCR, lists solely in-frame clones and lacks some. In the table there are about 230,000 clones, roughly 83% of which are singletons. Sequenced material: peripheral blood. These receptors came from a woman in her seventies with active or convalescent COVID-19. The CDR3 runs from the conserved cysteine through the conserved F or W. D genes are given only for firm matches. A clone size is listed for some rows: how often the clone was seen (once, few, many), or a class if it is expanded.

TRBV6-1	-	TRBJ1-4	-	TGTGCCAGCAGTGAATCGAGGCATGAAAAACTGTTTTTT	CASSESRHEKLFF
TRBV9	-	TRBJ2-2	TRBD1	TGTGCCAGCAGCATCCTACGACAGGGCGCCGGGGAGCTGTTTTTT	CASSILRQGAGELFF
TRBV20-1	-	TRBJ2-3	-	TGCAGTGCTAGTCGGACAGCCCGCACAGATACGCAGTATTTT	CSASRTARTDTQYF
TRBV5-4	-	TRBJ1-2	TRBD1	TGTGCCAGCAGCTTGGACAGGACAGGCACGGGGGGCTACACCTTC	CASSLDRTGTGGYTF
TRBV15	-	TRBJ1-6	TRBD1	TGTGCCACCAGCAGAGAAACAGGGGGCTCACCCCTCCACTTT	CATSRETGGSPLHF
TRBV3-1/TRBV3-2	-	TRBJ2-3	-	TGTGCCAGCAGCCTGGAAGGGGGAAGGGATACGCAGTATTTT	CASSLEGGRDTQYF
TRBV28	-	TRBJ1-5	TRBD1	TGTGCCAGCAGTTTACCACAGGGGTTGGGGAATCAGCCCCAGCATTTT	CASSLPQGLGNQPQHF
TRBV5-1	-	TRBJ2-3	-	TGCGCCAGCAGCTTGGACAGTTCCACAGATACGCAGTATTTT	CASSLDSSTDTQYF
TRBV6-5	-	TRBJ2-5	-	TGTGCCAGCAGGGCCAGTCAGGGGATGGTCGAGACCCAGTACTTC	CASRASQGMVETQYF
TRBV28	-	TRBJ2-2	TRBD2	TGTGCCAGCAGTTTATCCGCTAGCGGGAGTCGTACCGGGGAGCTGTTTTTT	CASSLSASGSRTGELFF
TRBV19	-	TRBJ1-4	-	TGTGCCAGTAGTATATACCCTCCCGGGAAGGCAACTAATGAAAAACTGTTTTTT	CASSIYPPGKATNEKLFF
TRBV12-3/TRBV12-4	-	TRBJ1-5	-	TGTGCCAGCAGTTTCCCCCAAGCCAGGGCCCAGCATTTT	CASSFPQARAQHF
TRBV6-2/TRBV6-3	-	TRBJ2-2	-	TGTGCCAGCAGTTACGCAGGGGCAGGGGAGCTGTTTTTT	CASSYAGAGELFF
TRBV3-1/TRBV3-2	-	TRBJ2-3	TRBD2	TGTGCCAGCAGCCACATGCCTGGGACTAGCGGGGGGGCCCAGTATTTT	CASSHMPGTSGGAQYF
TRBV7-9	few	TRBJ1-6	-	TGTGCCAGCAGCTTAGTGTCGGTCCGGTATTCACCCCTCCACTTT	CASSLVSVRYSPLHF
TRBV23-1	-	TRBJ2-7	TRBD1	TGCGCCAGCAGTCAATCATGCCAGGGGGCCTACGAGCAGTACTTC	CASSQSCQGAYEQYF
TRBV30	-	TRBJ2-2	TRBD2	TGTGCCGCATCCCCGGGAGGAAACACCGGGGAGCTGTTTTTT	CAASPGGNTGELFF
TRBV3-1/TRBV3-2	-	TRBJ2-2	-	TGTGCCAGCAGCCAAGACGGTGGTGCCGGGGAGCTGTTTTTT	CASSQDGGAGELFF
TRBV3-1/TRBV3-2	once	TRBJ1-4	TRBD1	TGTGCCAGCAGCCCGGGACAGGGGCTTGAAAAACTGTTTTTT	CASSPGQGLEKLFF
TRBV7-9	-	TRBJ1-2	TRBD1	TGTGCCAGCAGCTTGTACAGGGGATTGGATGGCTACACCTTC	CASSLYRGLDGYTF
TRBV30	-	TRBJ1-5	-	TGTGCCTGGAGTGTGGCTCTCAATCAGCCCCAGCATTTT	CAWSVALNQPQHF
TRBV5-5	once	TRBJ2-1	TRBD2	TGTGCCAGCAGCTTGCCCCCGGGGGGGGGTGAGCAGTTCTTC	CASSLPPGGGEQFF
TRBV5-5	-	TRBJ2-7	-	TGTGCCAGCAGCTCCCGGGACATATGGCCCTACGAGCAGTACTTC	CASSSRDIWPYEQYF
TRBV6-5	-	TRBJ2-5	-	TGTGCCAGCAGTTACTCGACGGGACACCCAGAGACCCAGTACTTC	CASSYSTGHPETQYF
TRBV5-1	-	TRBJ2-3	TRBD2	TGCGCCAGCAGCTTAAGCCTAGCGGGAGGTGCAGATACGCAGTATTTT	CASSLSLAGGADTQYF
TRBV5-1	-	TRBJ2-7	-	TGCGCCAGCAGCTCCGGGTTGCCCTACGAGCAGTACTTC	CASSSGLPYEQYF
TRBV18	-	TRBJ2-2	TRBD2	TGTGCCAGCTCACCAGGACTAGCGGGAGTATCGGGGGAGCTGTTTTTT	CASSPGLAGVSGELFF